This section outlines one TCR beta chain sequence together with its context. Trimming removed 0 bases at V and 4 bases at J, with 4 bases between. The V gene's germline CDR1 is MNHEY and CDR2 SMNVEV (reference sequence). The CDR3 spans 13 residues. This sample stems from a study of CD8+CD57+ T cells in acquired aplastic anemia. The TCR beta profiling, which covered VDJ combination and CDR3 sequence, was carried out using genomic DNA as the template. One entry per CDR3 protein results from TCRdb running MiXCR on the reads. The sample lists roughly 86,000 distinct CDR3 sequences; over 35% were seen once.

The sequenced material came from sorted CD4+, CD8+, or CD8+CD57+ T cells (not recorded which) from PBMCs. The chain employs TRBV27 and TRBJ1-5; D is ambiguous. The origin of this receptor is a human donor in good health, serving as a control. The CDR3 sequence: CASSLSVNQPQHF. The CDR3 coding sequence is TGTGCCAGCAGTTTATCAGTAAATCAGCCCCAGCATTTT.